Listed here is a single T cell receptor (beta chain). No cognate antigen has been identified for it. No much larger clonotype is one base removed from it; base qualities were not supplied. The donors were healthy, HIV-negative adults with no recently reported acute infections or vaccinations. Every donor was a Caucasian adult residing in Nashville, Tennessee, USA. Magnetic negative selection was used to enrich CD4+ T cells, after which naive cells were positively selected on CD45RA and the negative fraction became the memory subset. Blood was collected by leukapheresis, and PBMCs were isolated by Ficoll-Histopaque density gradient centrifugation and then cryopreserved in liquid nitrogen vapor phase. Analytical flow cytometry was used to check the purity and quantity of every magnetically sorted T cell population. Genomic DNA was isolated from every sorted fraction and measured by UV absorbance on a Nanodrop 2000c.

V loses 5 bases of germline sequence and J loses 5 bases, and the interval between the two ends is 12 bases. From the cysteine up to the phenylalanine, the CDR3 has a length of 13 residues. Kept here is only the CDR3 DNA, which spans 39 bases and is read in frame from base 1. The CDR1 and CDR2 encoded by the germline V gene are MDHEN and SYDVKM. Using the deep immunoSEQ assay, TCR CDR3 regions were amplified from genomic DNA by multiplex PCR. Genomic DNA extracted from each cell subset was distributed evenly over all wells of several immunoSEQ 96-well plates, and each plate served as one replicate. For sorted subsets, approximately 190 ng genomic DNA, equal to about 30,000 T cell genomes, was loaded into each replicate PCR. The purified libraries were quantified using a Qubit 3.0 fluorometer, sized with a Bioanalyzer 2100, and then quantified again using the KAPA Library Quantification kit. Every immunoSEQ 96-well plate was sequenced on a dedicated single-read 150-cycle Illumina NextSeq 550 flow cell. Processing in the source paper ran as follows. Because only junctional sequences without quality scores were contained in the immunoSEQ output, filtering matching that applied to full-length reads could not be performed. To assign V/J genes and CDR3, sequences were annotated against IMGT germline references using PyIR, a Python wrapper for IgBLAST v1.9. Reads were filtered out if the reads had weak V/J assignments (E-value above 1e-6), no CDR3, stop codons, out-of-frame junctions, or ambiguous translated residues. V3J clonotypes were defined by identical inferred V gene, J gene, and CDR3 amino acid sequence. The percentage overlap between two repertoires was calculated by dividing the number of shared unique clonotypes by the size of the smaller repertoire. Richness of each repertoire was evaluated using RTK rarefaction, the Chao1 estimator, and Recon v2.1 estimates of unobserved clonotypes. Generation probabilities were computed with OLGA for all TCRbeta clonotypes obtained by the gDNA method from four donors. TCRdb provides this immuneACCESS table in a form limited to in-frame rearrangements. Some clones are lacking; in checked studies, under half of them reflect an unresolved V gene, and why the rest are absent is not known. Clone size and V and J calls were adopted from that table, with D and trimming inferred from the DNA. The sample table holds about 700,000 clones, of which 74% were seen once. 1.7% of the sample belongs to the ten largest clones.

These data come from a study of shared clonotypes between healthy human individuals (dated by TCRdb to about 2020). Looking at the study overall: A few men and two women, aged 18 to 49 years, made up the cohort. Blood TCR repertoires of roughly five healthy adults were deeply sequenced to estimate repertoire size and the extent of clonotype sharing between individuals. To increase sequencing depth and limit assay-specific biases, different laboratories used diverse techniques to prepare libraries and sequence TCR repertoires. Leukapheresis yielded between about 0.94 and 8.9 billion PBMCs per donor. For each donor, three plates each were used for CD4 naive and CD4 memory, two plates were used for CD8 naive, and one plate was used for CD8 memory.

Points the paper makes about the study in general: When a few donors were compared, the shared fraction of clonotypes was about 5% for naive CD4, 3.5% to 4% for naive CD8, 2.3% for memory CD4, and roughly 0.4% for memory CD8. Sampling was restricted to blood, and TCR repertoires in tissue are likely to differ from TCR repertoires in blood. Higher generation probabilities were observed for clonotypes shared by all four sorted-subset donors than for non-shared clonotypes. The genetic and exposure-history diversity represented was limited by the small number of donors. Pairwise subsampling indicated that sequencing depth was expected to affect the degree of clonotype sharing among donors. Incomplete sequencing was indicated by rarefaction of sorted-subset datasets, despite the large sequencing depth. Naive subsets generally had larger estimated clonotype richness than memory subsets.

Sequenced input: memory CD4+ T cells sorted from blood. The meaning of the sample's cell subset or site label: CD45RA-negative fraction. The clonotype originates from a woman in her twenties or thirties in good health. This receptor chain uses TRBV28 and TRBJ1-2, with a tentative D gene TRBD1 over 5 matching bases. The DNA is TGTGCCAGCAGTGGCGGGGGTAGGTATGGCTACACCTTC. Protein translation: CASSGGGRYGYTF.